The next 4 T cell receptor beta chains were all read from a single sample in a study of blood T cell repertoires in COVID-19. Assay used: immunoSEQ multiplex PCR; TCRdb lists only in-frame clones, some missing. The data show about 200,000 clones, around 86% seen once. The sample was peripheral blood. The receptor set was obtained from a woman aged 50 to 60 with COVID-19, enrolled during active disease.

This sequence joins TRBV6-2 or TRBV6-3 and TRBJ2-5; TRBD1 aligns across 9 bases. The CDR3 length is 15 residues. The J segment lost 5 bases and the V segment lost 2 bases, leaving 6 bases of the junction unmatched. The V gene's germline CDR1 is MNHEY and CDR2 SVGEGT. This CDR3 is CASSYGTGILETQYF. In DNA, the CDR3 is TGTGCCAGCAGTTACGGGACAGGGATTCTGGAGACCCAGTACTTC.

The chain has TRBV27 and TRBJ1-5; D call uncertain. Germline V CDR1 and CDR2: MNHEY, SMNVEV (reference sequence). V was trimmed by 6 bases and J by 8 bases, leaving 11 bases between them. This CDR3 spans 12 amino acids. CDR3 sequence: CASRSLGEPQHF. The CDR3 region has the DNA TGTGCCAGCAGATCCCTCGGTGAGCCCCAGCATTTT.

This clone was picked up one time. The chain uses TRBV5-4 and TRBJ1-1; unclear D gene. V lost 0 bases, J lost 0 bases, and 6 bases lay in between. CDR3 length: 14 amino acids. Germline CDR1 reads SGHNT; CDR2 reads YYREEE (reference sequence). The CDR3: CASSLDYLNTEAFF. CDR3 DNA sequence: TGTGCCAGCAGCTTGGACTACCTGAACACTGAAGCTTTCTTT.

This chain uses TRBV5-1 with TRBJ2-2; 8 bases are shared with TRBD1. V gave up 3 bases and J gave up 2 bases; unmatched junction bases: 3. The CDR3 sequence is 15 residues long. Per germline, CDR1 SGHRS and CDR2 YFSETQ. Here the CDR3 reads CASSSGQVNTGELFF. CDR3 bases: TGCGCCAGCAGCTCGGGACAGGTTAACACCGGGGAGCTGTTTTTT.